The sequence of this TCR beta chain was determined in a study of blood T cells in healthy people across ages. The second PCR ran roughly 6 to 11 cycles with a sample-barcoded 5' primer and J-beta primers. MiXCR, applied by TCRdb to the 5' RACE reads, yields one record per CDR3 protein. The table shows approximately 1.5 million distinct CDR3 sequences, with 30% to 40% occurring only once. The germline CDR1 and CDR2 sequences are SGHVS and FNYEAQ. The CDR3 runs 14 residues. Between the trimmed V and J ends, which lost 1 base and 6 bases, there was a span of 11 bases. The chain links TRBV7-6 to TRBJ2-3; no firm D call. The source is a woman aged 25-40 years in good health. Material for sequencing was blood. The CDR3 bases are TGTGCCAGCAGCTTAGAGACGACCGGGGATACGCAGTATTTT. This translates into CASSLETTGDTQYF.